This T cell receptor beta chain was sequenced in a study of cytomegalovirus exposure and HLA in healthy donors. Study outcomes and limitations: Investigators reported fewer than 200 TCR beta chains as tied to cytomegalovirus. In terms of immune exposure information, only CMV serostatus was available. In a later analysis, approximately 15,000 TCR beta sequences were associated with HLA alleles at 0.05 false discovery rate.

This CDR3 has 13 amino acids. The V gene lost 6 bases and the J gene lost 2 bases, with 10 bases spanning the gap. Germline V gene sequence: CDR1 SEHNR, CDR2 FQNEAQ (reference sequence). Concerning this clone itself: Its specificity is not known.

The PCR ran on 60 Vbeta and 13 Jbeta primers. Assay: immunoSEQ multiplex PCR; the TCRdb copy retains only in-frame clones and omits some. The repertoire holds about 88,000 clones, with 65% to 85% as singletons. Sequencing was performed on PBMCs. This receptor was taken from a man younger than 40 in good health and CMV-seronegative. The gene calls are TRBV7-9 and TRBJ1-2, with a tentative D call TRBD1 (6 bases). CDR3 DNA sequence: TGTGCCAGCAGTCCAGGGGTCAACTATGGCTACACCTTC. It translates to CASSPGVNYGYTF.